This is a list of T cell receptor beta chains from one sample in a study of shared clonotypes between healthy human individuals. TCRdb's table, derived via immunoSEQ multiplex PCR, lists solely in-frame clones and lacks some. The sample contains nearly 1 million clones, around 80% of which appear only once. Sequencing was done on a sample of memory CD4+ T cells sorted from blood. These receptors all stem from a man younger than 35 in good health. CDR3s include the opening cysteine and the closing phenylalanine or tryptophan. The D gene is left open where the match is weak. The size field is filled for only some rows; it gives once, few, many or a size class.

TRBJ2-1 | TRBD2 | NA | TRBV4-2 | CASNPFSGGRNEQFF | TGTGCCAGCAACCCATTTAGCGGGGGGCGGAATGAGCAGTTCTTC
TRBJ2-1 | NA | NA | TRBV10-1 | CASSKRAASGQVNEQFF | TGCGCCAGCAGCAAGAGAGCGGCTAGCGGACAGGTCAATGAGCAGTTCTTC
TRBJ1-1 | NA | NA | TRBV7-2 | CASSLGAGAGNTEAFF | TGTGCCAGCAGCTTAGGGGCAGGGGCGGGGAACACTGAAGCTTTCTTT
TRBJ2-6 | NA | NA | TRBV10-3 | CAIREGLYSGANVLTF | TGTGCCATCCGCGAGGGTCTCTACTCTGGGGCCAACGTCCTGACTTTC
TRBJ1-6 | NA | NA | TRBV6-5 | CASSSGQIIDSPLHF | TGTGCCAGCAGTTCCGGGCAGATTATTGATTCACCCCTCCACTTT
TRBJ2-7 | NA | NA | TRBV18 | CASSPRDISYEQYF | TGTGCCAGCTCACCACGGGACATCTCCTACGAGCAGTACTTC
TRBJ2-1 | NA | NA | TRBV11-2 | CASSLTGGMEPYLF | TGTGCCAGCAGCTTAACAGGAGGGATGGAACCTTATCTCTTC
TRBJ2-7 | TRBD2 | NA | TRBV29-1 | CSGLLGGGFGEQYF | TGCAGCGGACTGCTTGGGGGGGGATTCGGCGAGCAGTACTTC
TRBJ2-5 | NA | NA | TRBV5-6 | CASSLLYSETQYF | TGTGCCAGCAGCTTGTTATATTCCGAGACCCAGTACTTC
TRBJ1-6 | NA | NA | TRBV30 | CAWSEPGNSPLHF | TGTGCCTGGAGTGAGCCGGGAAATTCACCCCTCCACTTT
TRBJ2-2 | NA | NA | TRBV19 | CASKFSGSNTGELFF | TGTGCCAGTAAATTTAGCGGATCGAACACCGGGGAGCTGTTTTTT
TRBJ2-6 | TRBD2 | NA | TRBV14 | CASSQGVLAGGSGANVLTF | TGTGCCAGCAGCCAAGGGGTTCTAGCGGGGGGCTCTGGGGCCAACGTCCTGACTTTC
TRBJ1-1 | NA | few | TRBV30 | CAWSVQGAEAFF | TGTGCCTGGAGTGTACAGGGAGCTGAAGCTTTCTTT
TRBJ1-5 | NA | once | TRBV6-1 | CASSVWEDNQPQHF | TGTGCCAGCAGTGTATGGGAGGACAATCAGCCCCAGCATTTT
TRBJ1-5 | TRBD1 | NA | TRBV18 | CASSGQENQPQHF | TGTGCCAGCTCAGGACAGGAAAATCAGCCCCAGCATTTT
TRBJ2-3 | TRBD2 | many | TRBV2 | CASSGTSGGPGTQYF | TGTGCCAGCAGCGGGACTAGCGGGGGCCCCGGGACGCAGTATTTT
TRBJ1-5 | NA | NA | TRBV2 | CASRGGANQPQHF | TGTGCCAGCCGGGGGGGAGCCAATCAGCCCCAGCATTTT
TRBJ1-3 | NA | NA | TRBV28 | CASSLGSYSGNTIYF | TGTGCCAGCAGTTTAGGGAGCTACTCTGGAAACACCATATATTTT
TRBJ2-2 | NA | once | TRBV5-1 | CASSGGTANTGELFF | TGCGCCAGCAGCGGAGGGACAGCGAACACCGGGGAGCTGTTTTTT
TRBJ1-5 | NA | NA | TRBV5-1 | CASSLYGNQPQHF | TGCGCCAGCAGTTTATATGGCAATCAGCCCCAGCATTTT
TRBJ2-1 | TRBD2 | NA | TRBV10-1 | CASSQSGSHEQFF | TGCGCCAGCAGTCAAAGCGGGAGTCATGAGCAGTTCTTC
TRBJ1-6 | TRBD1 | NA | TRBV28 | CASSTGGNSPLHF | TGTGCCAGCAGTACAGGGGGGAATTCACCCCTCCACTTT
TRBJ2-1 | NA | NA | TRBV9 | CASSVAGRPNNEQFF | TGTGCCAGCAGCGTAGCGGGGCGTCCCAACAATGAGCAGTTCTTC
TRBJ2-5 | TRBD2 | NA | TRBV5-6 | CASTQGLREAGETQYF | TGTGCCAGCACCCAGGGGTTGCGGGAGGCCGGAGAGACCCAGTACTTC
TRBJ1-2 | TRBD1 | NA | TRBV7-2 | CASSLTSGTGGYGYTF | TGTGCCAGCAGCTTAACCAGTGGGACAGGGGGCTATGGCTACACCTTC
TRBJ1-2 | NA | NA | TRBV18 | CASSPERSYGYTF | TGTGCCAGCTCACCAGAAAGGTCGTATGGCTACACCTTC
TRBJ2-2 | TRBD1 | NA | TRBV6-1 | CASSEASYSGTEWGTGELFF | TGTGCCAGCAGTGAAGCTTCATATAGTGGGACAGAGTGGGGCACCGGGGAGCTGTTTTTT
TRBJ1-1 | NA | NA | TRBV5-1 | CASRGTASNTEAFF | TGCGCCAGCAGGGGGACTGCTTCGAACACTGAAGCTTTCTTT
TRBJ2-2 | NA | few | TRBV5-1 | CASRLGISMNTGELFF | TGCGCCAGCAGGTTGGGAATATCCATGAACACCGGGGAGCTGTTTTTT
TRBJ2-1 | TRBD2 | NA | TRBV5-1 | CASSLGRLAGHYNEQFF | TGCGCCAGCAGCTTGGGACGACTAGCGGGGCACTACAATGAGCAGTTCTTC
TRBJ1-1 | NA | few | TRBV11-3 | CASSPLPHRLVNTEAFF | TGTGCCAGCAGCCCCCTGCCGCACAGGTTGGTGAACACTGAAGCTTTCTTT
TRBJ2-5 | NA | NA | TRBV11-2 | CASSLAPGAEETQYF | TGTGCCAGCAGCTTAGCCCCTGGGGCAGAGGAGACCCAGTACTTC
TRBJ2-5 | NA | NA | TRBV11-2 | CASSLHETQYF | TGTGCCAGCAGCCTTCATGAAACCCAGTACTTC
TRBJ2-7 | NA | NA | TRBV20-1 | CSATNYEQYF | TGCAGTGCCACCAATTACGAGCAGTACTTC
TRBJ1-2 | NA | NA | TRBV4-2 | CASSQVEAVYGYTF | TGTGCCAGCAGCCAAGTCGAGGCAGTATATGGCTACACCTTC
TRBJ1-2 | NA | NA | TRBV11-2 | CASSLGGELPQTF | TGTGCCAGCAGCTTAGGGGGAGAACTCCCCCAGACCTTC
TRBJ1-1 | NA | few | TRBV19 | CASSIPDSVEKAFF | TGTGCCAGTAGTATTCCGGACAGCGTTGAGAAAGCTTTCTTT
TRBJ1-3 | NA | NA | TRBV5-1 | CASSLEPSSSGNTIYF | TGCGCCAGCAGCTTGGAACCCTCGAGCTCTGGAAACACCATATATTTT
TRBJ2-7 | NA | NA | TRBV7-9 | CASSSPPGLSHTYEQYF | TGTGCCAGCAGCTCGCCTCCAGGGCTATCACATACCTACGAGCAGTACTTC
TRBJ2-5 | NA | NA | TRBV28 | CASSSPRARETQYF | TGTGCCAGCAGTTCCCCCCGAGCCCGGGAGACCCAGTACTTC
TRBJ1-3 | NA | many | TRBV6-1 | CASGGAVRNTIYF | TGTGCCAGCGGGGGGGCGGTGAGAAACACCATATATTTT
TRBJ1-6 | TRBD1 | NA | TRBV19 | CASSIQGGDSAPLHF | TGTGCCAGTAGTATTCAAGGGGGCGATTCTGCACCCCTCCACTTT
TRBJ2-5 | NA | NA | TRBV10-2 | CASSEQLNQYF | TGCGCCAGCAGTGAGCAGCTAAACCAGTACTTC
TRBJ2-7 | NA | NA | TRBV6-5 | CASSSPRRAAYEQYF | TGTGCCAGCAGTTCCCCGCGGCGGGCGGCCTACGAGCAGTACTTC
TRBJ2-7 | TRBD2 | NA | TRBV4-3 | CASSQDGTSGSSYEQYF | TGCGCCAGCAGCCAAGATGGGACTAGCGGGTCCTCCTACGAGCAGTACTTC
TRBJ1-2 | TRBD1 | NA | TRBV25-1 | CASRTGSSTGGYTF | TGTGCCAGCAGGACAGGGTCCTCTACGGGGGGCTACACCTTC
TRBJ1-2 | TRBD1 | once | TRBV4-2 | CASSQDRPGGGYGYTF | TGTGCCAGCAGCCAAGATCGACCAGGGGGCGGCTATGGCTACACCTTC
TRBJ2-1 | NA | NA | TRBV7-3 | CASSLTGVDHNEQFF | TGTGCCAGCAGCTTAACAGGGGTGGACCACAATGAGCAGTTCTTC